This T cell receptor (beta chain) appears in the sequencing data of a study of radiotherapy plus CTLA-4 blockade in lung cancer. Findings of the study overall: With interferon-beta, early dynamics of blood T cell clones were reported to best predict response.

Deletions cut 4 bases from V and 2 bases from J, with 8 bases between. Looked up from germline, CDR1 is SNHLY and CDR2 is FYNNEI. This CDR3 is 13 amino acids long. Generated by immunoSEQ multiplex PCR, the TCRdb table keeps only in-frame clones and is missing some. The data hold 100,000 to 150,000 clones, with 90% observed a single time. Worth noting for this clone: The antigen remains unidentified.

The material was peripheral blood, obtained from a patient treated with radiotherapy plus ipilimumab. This sequence joins TRBV2 and TRBJ2-5, with D tentatively TRBD1 (5 bases). This receptor was obtained from a human donor with non-small cell lung cancer that progressed on radiotherapy plus ipilimumab. In DNA, the CDR3 is TGTGCCAGCAGTGCAGGGCAGCAAGAGACCCAGTACTTC. Its protein is CASSAGQQETQYF.